This passage covers 10 T cell receptor beta chains from one sample sequenced in a study of cytomegalovirus exposure and HLA in healthy donors. PCR employed 60 Vbeta and 13 Jbeta primers. TCRdb's copy holds only in-frame clones and misses some; the assay was immunoSEQ multiplex PCR. The sample shows some 150,000 clones, roughly 78% of them seen only once. Sequencing was done on a sample of PBMCs. These receptors were obtained from a man aged 18 to 30 in good health and CMV-seropositive.

This chain uses TRBV5-6 with TRBJ2-7, with TRBD2 matching 11 bases. Germline loops: CDR1 SGHDT, CDR2 YYEEEE. The CDR3 extends over 15 amino acids. Trimming removed 3 bases from V and 1 base from J; junction bases left unmatched: 3. This chain's CDR3 is CASSYGTSGSYEQYF. The CDR3 DNA reads TGTGCCAGCAGCTACGGGACTAGCGGTTCCTACGAGCAGTACTTC.

The gene calls are TRBV5-1 and TRBJ2-2; TRBD1 matches 11 bases. CDR1 and CDR2 from the germline V gene are SGHRS and YFSETQ. V lost 4 bases, J lost 4 bases, and 3 bases stayed unmatched. The CDR3 is 15 amino acids. This chain's CDR3 is CASSPGTGGTGELFF. The DNA of the CDR3 is TGCGCCAGCAGCCCCGGGACAGGGGGCACCGGGGAGCTGTTTTTT.

The V and J genes are TRBV6-4 and TRBJ1-2; 7 bases map to TRBD1. Trimming at V came to 7 bases and at J to 4 bases, leaving 12 bases not matched to a gene. CDR1 is MRHNA and CDR2 is SNTAGT in the germline V gene. This CDR3 contains 15 residues. In nucleotides, the CDR3 is TGTGCCAGCACTCTACGAACAGGGGCGGGCTATGGCTACACCTTC. Residues: CASTLRTGAGYGYTF.

V and J are TRBV10-1 and TRBJ2-7, with 10 bases that match TRBD1. Germline CDR1 WNHNN, CDR2 SYGVQD (reference sequence). This CDR3 region has 15 residues. V was clipped by 5 bases and J by 2 bases; unmatched bases: 6. The CDR3: CASSPGTGDPYEQYF. The CDR3 nucleotides are TGCGCCAGCAGTCCCGGGACAGGGGATCCCTACGAGCAGTACTTC.

This chain joins TRBV28 and TRBJ1-1, with unresolved D. V was cut by 2 bases and J by 0 bases, with 10 bases left in between. The germline CDR1 and CDR2 sequences are MDHEN and SYDVKM. The CDR3 covers 15 residues. CDR3 sequence reads: CASSLGGLMNTEAFF. The CDR3 nucleotides are TGTGCCAGCAGTTTAGGAGGACTCATGAACACTGAAGCTTTCTTT. Based on the CDR3 plus reference TRBV28 and TRBJ1-1, the full variable domain is DVKVTQSSRYLVKRTGEKVFLECVQDMDHENMFWYRQDPGLGLRLIYFSYDVKMKEKGDIPEGYSVSREKKERFSLILESASTNQTSMYLCASSLGGLMNTEAFFGQGTRLTVV.

The chain couples TRBV27 to TRBJ2-3, with 12 bases that match TRBD2. The CDR3 length is 14 residues. V shed 6 bases and J 6 bases; nucleotides not matched to a gene: 4. CDR1 and CDR2 (germline): MNHEY, SMNVEV (reference sequence). The CDR3 reads CASSRTSGKDTQYF. As DNA, the CDR3 is TGTGCCAGCAGCCGGACTAGCGGGAAGGATACGCAGTATTTT.

The table lists this clone with a few counts. The chain recombines TRBV28 with TRBJ1-3, with D hard to call. The CDR3 extends over 15 amino acids. The V gene's germline CDR1 is MDHEN and CDR2 SYDVKM. Trimming removed 10 bases at V and 2 bases at J, with 18 bases between. The CDR3 region is CATCLGRYPGNTIYF. As DNA, the CDR3 is TGTGCCACCTGCCTGGGGAGATATCCTGGAAACACCATATATTTT.

The CDR3: CASSLGRYSNQPQHF. The CDR3 nucleotides read TGTGCCAGCAGCTTAGGGAGATATAGCAATCAGCCCCAGCATTTT. This chain links TRBV5-6 with TRBJ1-5, with unresolved D. V lost 2 bases and J lost 0, with 9 bases in between. Germline V gives CDR1 SGHDT, CDR2 YYEEEE. This CDR3 is built from 15 residues.

V usage is TRBV5-1 and J usage is TRBJ2-1, with 8 bases matching TRBD2. The germline V gene has CDR1 SGHRS and CDR2 YFSETQ. The length of the CDR3 is 16 residues. With 5 bases clipped from V and 0 bases from J, the junction kept 7 bases outside the gene matches. The DNA of the CDR3 is TGCGCCAGCAGTCGCACCGGGACTAGCTCCTACAATGAGCAGTTCTTC. Protein sequence: CASSRTGTSSYNEQFF.

V usage is TRBV27 and J usage is TRBJ2-1, with a tentative D call TRBD2 (5 bases). Germline CDR1 reads MNHEY; CDR2 reads SMNVEV (reference sequence). The CDR3 consists of 11 residues. V shed 6 bases and J shed 10 bases, with 10 bases lying between them. In nucleotides, the CDR3 is TGTGCCAGCAGGGGAGTAGGCGAGCAGTTCTTC. It translates to CASRGVGEQFF.